This T cell receptor beta chain emerged from a study of shared clonotypes between healthy human individuals (dated by TCRdb to the early 2020s). With regard to the full study: Two women and three men aged 18 to 49 years were included in the cohort. Per donor, three plates each were used for CD4 naive and CD4 memory, two for CD8 naive, and one for CD8 memory. Blood TCR repertoires of five healthy adults were deeply sequenced to estimate repertoire size and the extent of clonotype sharing between individuals. Libraries were prepared and TCR repertoires were sequenced by different laboratories using diverse techniques, in order to increase sequencing depth and limit assay-specific biases. Per donor, leukapheresis produced somewhere between about 0.8 and 9 billion PBMCs. Study-level results and caveats: Compared with non-shared clonotypes, the clonotypes found in all four sorted-subset donors had higher generation probabilities. Based on pairwise subsampling, the degree of clonotype sharing among donors was expected to be affected by sequencing depth. Rarefaction of sorted-subset datasets indicated incomplete sequencing despite the large sequencing depth. When a few donors were compared, the shared fraction of clonotypes was around 5% for naive CD4, around 4% for naive CD8, roughly 2.3% for memory CD4, and 0.35% to 0.5% for memory CD8. The small number of donors limited the genetic and exposure-history diversity represented. Estimated clonotype richness was generally larger for naive than for memory subsets. Sampling was limited to blood, and TCR repertoires in tissue likely differ from TCR repertoires in blood.

CDR1 SEHNR and CDR2 FQNEAQ were looked up in the germline V gene (reference sequence). V lost 1 base and J lost 8 bases, and the count of bases not matched to a germline gene is 5. Spanning cysteine to phenylalanine, the CDR3 consists of 15 amino acids. The sequence is cut down to CDR3 DNA, 45 bases in frame from base 1. As to this clone: The antigen it recognizes is unknown. No base quality values were provided; no much bigger clone lies one nucleotide off.

CD8 naive samples were obtained by positive selection for CCR7 among CD45RO-negative cells, yielding a CD45RA+CCR7+ population from which TemRA cells were excluded. Healthy HIV-negative adults with no recently reported acute infections or vaccinations were included as donors. Only Caucasian adults living in Nashville, Tennessee, USA were represented among the donors. Blood was collected by leukapheresis, and PBMCs were isolated by Ficoll-Histopaque density gradient centrifugation and then cryopreserved in liquid nitrogen vapor phase. Analytical flow cytometry was used to check the purity and quantity of every magnetically sorted T cell population. Each sorted fraction had its genomic DNA isolated and then quantified by UV absorbance on a Nanodrop 2000c. TCR CDR3 regions were amplified from genomic DNA by multiplex PCR using the deep immunoSEQ assay. Extracted genomic DNA from each cell subset was distributed evenly across all wells of several immunoSEQ 96-well plates, and each plate was treated as a replicate. For sorted subsets, around 200 ng genomic DNA, equal to 25,000 to 35,000 T cell genomes, was loaded into each replicate PCR. The purified libraries were quantified using a Qubit 3.0 fluorometer, sized with a Bioanalyzer 2100, and then quantified again using the KAPA Library Quantification kit. Every immunoSEQ 96-well plate was sequenced on a dedicated single-read 150-cycle Illumina NextSeq 550 flow cell. The study's processing was this. Because the immunoSEQ output included only junctional sequences and no quality scores, the filtering could not be the same as the filtering used for full-length reads. Sequences were annotated with PyIR, a Python wrapper for IgBLAST v1.9, and V/J genes and CDR3 were assigned using IMGT germline references. Reads were removed for weak V/J assignments (E-value above 1e-6), missing CDR3, stop codons, out-of-frame junctions, or ambiguous translated residues. V3J clonotypes were defined as sequences sharing an identical inferred V gene, J gene, and CDR3 amino acid sequence. The percentage overlap between two repertoires was calculated by dividing the number of shared unique clonotypes by the size of the smaller repertoire. Repertoire richness was assessed with RTK rarefaction, the Chao1 estimator, and Recon v2.1 estimates of unobserved clonotypes. For all TCRbeta clonotypes obtained by the gDNA method from four donors, generation probabilities were computed with OLGA. The table comes from immuneACCESS by way of TCRdb, which keeps in-frame sequences with V and J called. Part of the clones is missing from these tables; in studies checked, under half for an unresolved V gene and the rest for unknown reasons. That table furnishes V, J and clone size, whereas the DNA furnished D and trimming. The sample table holds about 2.2 million clones, of which about 93% were seen once. The ten largest account for 1.5% to 2% of the sample.

The sample was naive CD8+ T cells from PBMCs. In light of the paper, this sample's cell subset or site label describes: CD45RA+CCR7+. The receptor chain draws on TRBV7-9 and TRBJ2-1; TRBD2 aligns with 10 central bases. The sequence came from a man between 18 and 29 years old in good health. Some clones in this sample may be carry-over from other donors' samples. This receptor carries the CDR3 CASSLVVAGGDEQFF. The DNA is TGTGCCAGCAGCTTAGTGGTAGCGGGAGGAGATGAGCAGTTCTTC.